This TCR beta chain was sequenced for a study of T-cell memory formation after mild COVID-19. Germline CDR1 SGHRS, CDR2 YFSETQ. The CDR3 loop spans 14 amino acids. V lost 1 base and J lost 8, with 15 bases in between. TCRdb redid the calling of the 5' RACE reads with MiXCR, one entry per CDR3 protein. Found here are hundreds of thousands of distinct CDR3 sequences, 12% to 15% of them singletons; the top ten hold roughly 20%. This clonotype was seen repeatedly, ten times or more. Sequenced: PBMCs or a T cell subset sorted from them (not recorded which). V usage is TRBV5-1 and J usage is TRBJ1-2, with D maybe TRBD1 (6 bases). The clonotype comes from a man between 18 and 29 years old who had mild COVID-19 (a few samples of this study predate the infection). Cell type and time point are not known. CDR3 bases: TGCGCCAGCAGCTTGTCAGGGGCCCCTGGGGGCTACACCTTC. Protein: CASSLSGAPGGYTF.